This T cell receptor (beta chain) emerged from a study of blood T cell repertoires in COVID-19. Study as a whole: COVID-19 samples collected from the United States, Italy and Spain covered acute and convalescent phases.

Measured with immunoSEQ multiplex PCR; TCRdb has only the in-frame clones, and not every one. Of about 60,000 clones listed, roughly 88% are singletons. The germline CDR1 and CDR2 sequences are SGDLS and YYNGEE. V was clipped by 3 bases and J by 0 bases, with 11 bases between them. The CDR3 is 15 amino acids. The V call is TRBV9, the J call TRBJ2-3; a possible D gene is TRBD2 (6 bases). This sequence originates from a woman older than 75 with active COVID-19. Material: peripheral blood. The CDR3 DNA reads TGTGCCAGCAGCGATTGGGGGACTAGCACAGATACGCAGTATTTT. Translated, it gives CASSDWGTSTDTQYF.